This T cell receptor (beta chain) is drawn from a study of PD-1 blockade in classical Hodgkin lymphoma. On the study more broadly: Patients had nivolumab dosed at 3 mg/kg, delivered intravenously every 2 weeks. Findings and limits, study-wide: A significant rise in TCR diversity was seen by C4D1 for CD4+ cells but not for CD8+ cells. In newly diagnosed patients, baseline TCR diversity was reportedly below that of healthy donors. Some patients began nivolumab under 1 year after ASCT. These patients were excluded from later analyses.

As for time point: cycle 4 day 1 (C4D1), after less than 7 weeks of nivolumab. Brentuximab vedotin exposure varied among the patients, all of whom had relapsed after autologous stem cell transplantation. As regards this clone: Its target is unknown. Germline is not matched at one junction end, which may reflect a read error.

The CDR3 loop spans 11 amino acids. The germline V gene encodes CDR1 SSHAT and CDR2 FNYEAQ (reference sequence). Sequencing used immunoSEQ multiplex PCR; TCRdb keeps in-frame clones, though not all of them. Of more than 85,000 clones in the sample, roughly nine tenths were seen once. The sequence was collected from a human donor with classical Hodgkin lymphoma. Sample: peripheral blood mononuclear cells (PBMCs), taken before the fourth cycle of nivolumab. The rearrangement links TRBV7-7 to TRBJ2-5; D is ambiguous. The CDR3 is CASSFGETQYF. As DNA, the CDR3 is TGTGCTAGCAGCTTTGGGGAGACCCAGTACTTC.